This T cell receptor beta chain was retrieved from a study of blood T cell repertoires in COVID-19. Looking at the study overall: The United States, Italy and Spain supplied acute and convalescent COVID-19 samples.

CDR1 and CDR2 from the germline V gene are SGHTA and FQGNSA. This CDR3 comprises 15 residues. V was clipped by 6 bases and J by 4 bases; unmatched bases: 8. Measured with immunoSEQ multiplex PCR; TCRdb has only the in-frame clones, and not every one. The table lists approximately 160,000 clones, about 86% of them singletons. The sample consisted of peripheral blood. The V call is TRBV7-2, the J call TRBJ1-5; 8 positions agree with TRBD1. The sequence derives from a woman aged 80 or over with acute or convalescent COVID-19. The CDR3 nucleotides are TGTGCCAGCAGAAAAGACAGGGGAGCGAATCAGCCCCAGCATTTT. It specifies CASRKDRGANQPQHF.